The 4 T cell receptor beta chains below were found in one sample sequenced in a study of T cell repertoires in cytomegalovirus infection. A single record per CDR3 protein comes from TCRdb applying MiXCR to the reads. Among about 320,000 distinct CDR3 sequences listed, around 9.5% were seen once. Sequenced material: PBMCs. These receptors all stem from a human donor in good health (CMV status not recorded). Some clones in this sample may be carry-over from other donors' samples.

This clonotype was counted ten times or more. The rearrangement links TRBV7-9 to TRBJ2-7; 8 bases align to TRBD1. This CDR3 has 16 residues. Germline V lookup: CDR1 SEHNR, CDR2 FQNEAQ (reference sequence). The trim removed 4 bases at V and 2 bases at J, leaving 10 bases unmatched. The CDR3 bases are TGTGCCAGCAGCTACTCCGGAGGGGACAGGCCCTACGAGCAGTACTTC. This sequence encodes CASSYSGGDRPYEQYF.

J is TRBJ1-1 and V is TRBV6-2 or TRBV6-3, with TRBD1 identical over 9 bases. Trimming removed 4 bases from V and 5 bases from J; junction bases left unmatched: 14. CDR1 MNHEY and CDR2 SVGEGT come from the germline V gene. This CDR3 contains 17 residues. The CDR3 protein is CASSSTRTGAPGTEAFF. The CDR3 DNA sequence: TGTGCCAGCAGTTCGACTAGGACAGGGGCCCCGGGGACTGAAGCTTTCTTT.

This clonotype turned up a few times. This chain uses TRBV12-3 or TRBV12-4 with TRBJ2-3; 15 bases match TRBD2. The V and J ends lost 5 bases and 1 base, in that order; junction bases with no gene match: 4. This CDR3 is built from 17 residues. The CDR3 loop is CASSRTSGGAGTDTQYF. CDR3 coding DNA: TGTGCCAGCAGTCGGACTAGCGGGGGGGCCGGCACAGATACGCAGTATTTT.

V is TRBV6-6 and J is TRBJ2-3; 7 nucleotides agree with TRBD2. The CDR3 covers 15 residues. Germline lookup yields CDR1 MNHNY and CDR2 SVGAGI (reference sequence). J was trimmed by 9 bases and V by 6 bases; bases with no gene match: 15. The CDR3 loop is CASSAASGQPYTQYF. DNA of the CDR3: TGTGCCAGCAGCGCGGCTAGCGGACAACCTTACACGCAGTATTTT.